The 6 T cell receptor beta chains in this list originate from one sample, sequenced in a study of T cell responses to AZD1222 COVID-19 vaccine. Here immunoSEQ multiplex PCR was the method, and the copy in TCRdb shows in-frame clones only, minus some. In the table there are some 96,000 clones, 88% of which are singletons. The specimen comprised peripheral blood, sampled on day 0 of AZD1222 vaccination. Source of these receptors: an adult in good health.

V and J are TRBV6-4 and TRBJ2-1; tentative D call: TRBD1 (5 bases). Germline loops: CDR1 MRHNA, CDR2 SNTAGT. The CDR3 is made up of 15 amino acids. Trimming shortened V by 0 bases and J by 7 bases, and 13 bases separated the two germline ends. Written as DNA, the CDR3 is TGTGCCAGCAGTGACTCGGCAGGGCTGGAAAATGAGCAGTTCTTC. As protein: CASSDSAGLENEQFF.

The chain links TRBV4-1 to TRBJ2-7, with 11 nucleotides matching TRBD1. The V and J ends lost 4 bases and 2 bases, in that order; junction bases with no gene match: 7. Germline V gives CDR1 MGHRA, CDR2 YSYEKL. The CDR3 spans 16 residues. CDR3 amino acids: CASSPQGTGGTYEQYF. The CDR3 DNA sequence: TGCGCCAGCAGCCCCCAAGGGACAGGGGGGACCTACGAGCAGTACTTC.

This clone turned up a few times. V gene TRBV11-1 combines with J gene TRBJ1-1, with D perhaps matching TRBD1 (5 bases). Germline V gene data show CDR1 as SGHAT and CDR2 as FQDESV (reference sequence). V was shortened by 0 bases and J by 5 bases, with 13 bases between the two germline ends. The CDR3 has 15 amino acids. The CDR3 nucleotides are TGTGCCAGCAGCTTAGCAGCGGGGGACCTAACTGAAGCTTTCTTT. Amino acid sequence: CASSLAAGDLTEAFF. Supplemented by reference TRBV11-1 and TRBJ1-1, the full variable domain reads EAEVAQSPRYKITEKSQAVAFWCDPISGHATLYWYRQILGQGPELLVQFQDESVVDDSQLPKDRFSAERLKGVDSTLKIQPAELGDSAMYLCASSLAAGDLTEAFFGQGTRLTVV.

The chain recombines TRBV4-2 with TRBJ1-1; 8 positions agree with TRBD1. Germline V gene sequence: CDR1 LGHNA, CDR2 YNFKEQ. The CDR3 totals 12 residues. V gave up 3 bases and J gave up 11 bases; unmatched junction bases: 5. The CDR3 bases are TGTGCCAGCAGCCAGACAGGGGATGACGCTTTCTTT. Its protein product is CASSQTGDDAFF.

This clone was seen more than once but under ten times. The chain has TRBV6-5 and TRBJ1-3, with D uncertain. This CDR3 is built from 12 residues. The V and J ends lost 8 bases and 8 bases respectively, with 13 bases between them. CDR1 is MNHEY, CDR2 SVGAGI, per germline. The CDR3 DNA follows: TGTGCCAGCCTCCGATCTGGGGACACCATATATTTT. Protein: CASLRSGDTIYF.

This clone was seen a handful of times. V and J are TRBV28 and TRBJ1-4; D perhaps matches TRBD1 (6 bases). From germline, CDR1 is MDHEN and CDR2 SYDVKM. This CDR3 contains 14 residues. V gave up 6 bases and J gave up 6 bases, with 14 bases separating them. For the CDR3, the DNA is TGTGCCAGCAGGTTCTCAGGACAGCATGAAAAACTGTTTTTT. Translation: CASRFSGQHEKLFF.